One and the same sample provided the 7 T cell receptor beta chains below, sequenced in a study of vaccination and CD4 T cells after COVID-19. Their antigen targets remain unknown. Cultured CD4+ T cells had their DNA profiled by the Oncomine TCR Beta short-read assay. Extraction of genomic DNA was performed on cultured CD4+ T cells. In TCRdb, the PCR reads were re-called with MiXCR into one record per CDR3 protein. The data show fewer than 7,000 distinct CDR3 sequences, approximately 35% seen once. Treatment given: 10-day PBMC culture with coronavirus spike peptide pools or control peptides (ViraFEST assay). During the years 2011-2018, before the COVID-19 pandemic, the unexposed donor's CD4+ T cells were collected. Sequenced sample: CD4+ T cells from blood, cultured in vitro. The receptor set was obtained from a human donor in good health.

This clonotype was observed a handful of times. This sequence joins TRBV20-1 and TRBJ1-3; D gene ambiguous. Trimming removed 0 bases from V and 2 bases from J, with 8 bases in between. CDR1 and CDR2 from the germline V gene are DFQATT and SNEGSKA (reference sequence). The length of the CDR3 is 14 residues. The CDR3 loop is CSAREHAAGNTIYF. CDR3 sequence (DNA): TGCAGTGCTAGAGAGCACGCGGCTGGAAACACCATATATTTT.

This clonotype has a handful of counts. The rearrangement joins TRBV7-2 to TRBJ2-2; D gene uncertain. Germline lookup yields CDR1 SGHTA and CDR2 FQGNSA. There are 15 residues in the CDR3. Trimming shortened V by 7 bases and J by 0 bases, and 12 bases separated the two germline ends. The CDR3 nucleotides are TGTGCCAGCACCCCGATCGCCTCGAACACCGGGGAGCTGTTTTTT. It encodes CASTPIASNTGELFF.

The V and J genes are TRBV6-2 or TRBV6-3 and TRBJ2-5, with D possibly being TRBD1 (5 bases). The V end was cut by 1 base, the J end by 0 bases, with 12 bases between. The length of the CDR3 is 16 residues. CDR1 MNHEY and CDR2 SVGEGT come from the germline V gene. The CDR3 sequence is CASSYFVQDDQETQYF. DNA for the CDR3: TGTGCCAGCAGTTACTTTGTACAGGACGACCAAGAGACCCAGTACTTC.

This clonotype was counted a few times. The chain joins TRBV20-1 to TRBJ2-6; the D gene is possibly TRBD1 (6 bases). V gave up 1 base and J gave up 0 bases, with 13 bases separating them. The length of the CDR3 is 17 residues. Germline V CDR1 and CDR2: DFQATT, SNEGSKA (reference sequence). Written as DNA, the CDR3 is TGCAGTGCTAGAGGACGCAGGGGAAGCTCTGGGGCCAACGTCCTGACTTTC. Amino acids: CSARGRRGSSGANVLTF.

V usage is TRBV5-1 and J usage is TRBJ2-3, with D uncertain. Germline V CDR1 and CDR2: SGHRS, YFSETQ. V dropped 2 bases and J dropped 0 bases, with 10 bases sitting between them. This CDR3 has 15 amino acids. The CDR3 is CASSLTAGSTDTQYF. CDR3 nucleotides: TGCGCCAGCAGCTTAACGGCCGGGAGCACAGATACGCAGTATTTT.

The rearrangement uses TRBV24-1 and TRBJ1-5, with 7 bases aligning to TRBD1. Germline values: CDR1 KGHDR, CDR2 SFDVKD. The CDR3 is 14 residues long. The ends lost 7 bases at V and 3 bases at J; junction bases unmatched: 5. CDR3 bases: TGTGCCACCAGCCACGGGACAGTCAATCAGCCCCAGCATTTT. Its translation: CATSHGTVNQPQHF.

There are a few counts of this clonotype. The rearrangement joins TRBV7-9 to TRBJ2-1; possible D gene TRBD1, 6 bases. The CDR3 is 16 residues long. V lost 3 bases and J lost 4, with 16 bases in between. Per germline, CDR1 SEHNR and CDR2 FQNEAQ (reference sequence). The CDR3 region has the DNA TGTGCCAGCAGCTTTTATCGGGACACCATATACAATGAGCAGTTCTTC. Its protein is CASSFYRDTIYNEQFF.